This record concerns one T cell receptor (beta chain) sequence. Its target is unknown. This specimen comes from a study of T cell responses to AZD1222 COVID-19 vaccine. Findings and caveats of the study: Nearly half of spike-specific TCRs reportedly target variant regions that are unmutated in the B.1.351 and B.1.1.7 variants. Spike-wide vaccine-associated CD4 TCRs dominated at 160-218 and 743-854.

Profiling relied on immunoSEQ multiplex PCR, and the TCRdb table lists in-frame clones only, not all of them. This sample has some 180,000 clones, with just over 90% found just once. There are 17 residues in the CDR3. Trimming removed 2 bases from V and 5 bases from J; junction bases left unmatched: 9. Germline V gene data show CDR1 as MGHRA and CDR2 as YSYEKL. The TCR comes from an adult who received the AZD1222 COVID-19 vaccine. This rearrangement joins TRBV4-1 to TRBJ2-5; 12 bases agree with TRBD2. The sequencing here drew on peripheral blood, taken 28 days after the second AZD1222 dose. CDR3 sequence: CASSQFPTSGSRETQYF. The DNA of the CDR3 is TGCGCCAGCAGCCAATTCCCGACTAGCGGGAGTCGGGAGACCCAGTACTTC.